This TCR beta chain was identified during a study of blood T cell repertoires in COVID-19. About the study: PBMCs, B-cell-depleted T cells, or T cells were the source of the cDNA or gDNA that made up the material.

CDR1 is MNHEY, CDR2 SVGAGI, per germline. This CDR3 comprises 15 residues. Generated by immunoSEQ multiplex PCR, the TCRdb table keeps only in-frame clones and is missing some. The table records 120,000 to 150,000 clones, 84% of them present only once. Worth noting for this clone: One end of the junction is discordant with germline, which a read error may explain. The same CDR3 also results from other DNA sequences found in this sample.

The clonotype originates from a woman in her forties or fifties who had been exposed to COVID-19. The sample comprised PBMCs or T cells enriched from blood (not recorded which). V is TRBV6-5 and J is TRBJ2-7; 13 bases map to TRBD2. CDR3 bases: TGTGCCAGCAGGCCTGGACTAGCGGGAGTCTACGAACAGTACTTC. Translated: CASRPGLAGVYEQYF.